Below are 4 T cell receptor beta chains sequenced from a single sample in a study of T-cell memory formation after mild COVID-19. TCRdb used MiXCR to reprocess the 5' RACE reads, holding one entry per CDR3 protein. In the table there are hundreds of thousands of distinct CDR3 sequences, over 15% of which are singletons. The source material was PBMCs or a T cell subset sorted from them (not recorded which). These TCRs come from a young man who had mild COVID-19 (a few samples of this study predate the infection). Cell type and time point are not known.

This clonotype was counted only a few times. V is TRBV7-2 and J is TRBJ2-7, with D possibly called TRBD1 or TRBD2 (5 bases each). Germline V CDR1 and CDR2: SGHTA, FQGNSA. Trimming pared 5 bases from V and 2 bases from J, leaving 13 bases between. This CDR3 region has 14 residues. CDR3 nucleotides: TGTGCCAGCAGCCGATTTTTGGGGGCCTACGAGCAGTACGTC. Translating gives CASSRFLGAYEQYV.

The chain links TRBV28 to TRBJ1-3; D not resolved. The germline V gene has CDR1 MDHEN and CDR2 SYDVKM. There are 15 residues in the CDR3. V was cut by 3 bases and J by 0 bases, with 9 bases left in between. CDR3 residues: CASSFRPSSGNTIYF. The CDR3 DNA follows: TGTGCCAGCAGTTTTAGGCCTTCCTCTGGAAACACCATATATTTT.

The chain joins TRBV5-4 to TRBJ2-3, with D possibly being TRBD2 (7 bases). Per germline, CDR1 SGHNT and CDR2 YYREEE (reference sequence). This CDR3 is 15 amino acids long. Trimming pared 5 bases from V and 3 bases from J, leaving 16 bases between. In DNA, the CDR3 is TGTGCCAGCAGGGGGGCGGGGGCCGCTACAGATACGCAGTATTTT. This sequence encodes CASRGAGAATDTQYF. Full variable domain (missing parts from reference TRBV5-4 and TRBJ2-3): ETGVTQSPTHLIKTRGQQVTLRCSSQSGHNTVSWYQQALGQGPQFIFQYYREEENGRGNFPPRFSGLQFPNYSSELNVNALELDDSALYLCASRGAGAATDTQYFGPGTRLTVL.

The chain employs TRBV9 and TRBJ2-2; D ambiguous. Germline loops: CDR1 SGDLS, CDR2 YYNGEE. The V gene lost 2 bases and the J gene lost 4 bases, with 12 bases spanning the gap. This CDR3 contains 15 residues. This CDR3 reads CASSVEAMTTGELFF. The CDR3 coding sequence is TGTGCCAGCAGCGTCGAGGCAATGACCACCGGGGAGCTGTTTTTT.